This T cell receptor (beta chain) emerged from a study of blood T cell repertoires in COVID-19. For the study at large: There were acute and convalescent COVID-19 samples, and they came from the United States, Italy and Spain. Sources were T cells, B-cell-depleted T cells, or PBMCs; the material itself was cDNA or gDNA.

This clone was recorded once. With 3 bases clipped from V and 6 bases from J, the junction kept 7 bases outside the gene matches. The CDR3 is made up of 15 amino acids. CDR1 is MNHEY, CDR2 SMNVEV, per germline (reference sequence). Seattle's cohort entered during active infection and was followed longitudinally. Original processing methods: Estimated nucleated cell counts came from reference gene primer amplification. Some clones are missing from TCRdb's copy, which holds only in-frame ones; the method was immunoSEQ multiplex PCR. Clonal size and the V and J genes are those of that table, whereas D and trimming came from the DNA. The table has hundreds of thousands of clones, roughly nine tenths seen once.

Sequencing was done on a sample of peripheral blood. The sequence came from a woman in her twenties or thirties with COVID-19, enrolled during active disease. The rearrangement joins TRBV27 to TRBJ2-3; TRBD2 aligns across 9 bases. The CDR3 reads CASSLRGGIADTQYF. CDR3 sequence (DNA): TGTGCCAGCAGTTTGCGGGGGGGCATTGCGGATACGCAGTATTTT.